This is a list of T cell receptor beta chains from one sample in a study of T cell responses to AZD1222 COVID-19 vaccine. This table comes from immunoSEQ multiplex PCR, and its TCRdb copy is limited to in-frame clones, with some not included. Among roughly 100,000 clones listed, around 87% were seen once. The sample here was peripheral blood, taken on day 0 of AZD1222 vaccination. The receptors derive from an adult in good health. Both conserved end residues are part of each CDR3. D genes are given only for firm matches. Size is omitted from some rows. Given values are once, few, many or a class for expanded clones.

j_call,v_call,d_call,clone_size,cdr3_aa,cdr3_nt
TRBJ1-2,TRBV3-1/TRBV3-2,-,few,CASSRGEVGGYTF,TGTGCCAGCAGCCGAGGGGAGGTTGGTGGCTACACCTTC
TRBJ2-3,TRBV3-1/TRBV3-2,-,-,CASSQDSLSALADTQYF,TGTGCCAGCAGCCAAGATAGTCTGTCAGCGTTGGCAGATACGCAGTATTTT
TRBJ2-3,TRBV14,-,-,CASSQDPPVRRQSSTDTQYF,TGTGCCAGCAGCCAAGATCCCCCGGTGAGGAGGCAGTCAAGCACAGATACGCAGTATTTT
TRBJ1-2,TRBV9,-,-,CASSEAHLNYGYTF,TGTGCCAGCAGCGAAGCCCACCTAAACTATGGCTACACCTTC
TRBJ1-2,TRBV6-4,TRBD1,-,CASSDSVYGAGGLDGYTF,TGTGCCAGCAGTGACTCAGTATATGGGGCAGGGGGCTTGGATGGCTACACCTTC
TRBJ1-5,TRBV7-9,-,once,CASSLEQAGQPQHF,TGTGCCAGCAGCTTAGAGCAAGCGGGTCAGCCCCAGCATTTT
TRBJ2-6,TRBV20-1,-,-,CSASILGAGANVLTF,TGCAGTGCTAGTATCCTAGGGGCTGGGGCCAACGTCCTGACTTTC
TRBJ2-7,TRBV7-2,-,-,CASSSPGTTTEQYF,TGTGCCAGCAGCTCCCCCGGGACGACGACCGAGCAGTACTTC
TRBJ2-7,TRBV6-2/TRBV6-3,TRBD2,-,CASSYVAGGNEQYF,TGTGCCAGCAGTTACGTAGCGGGAGGCAACGAGCAGTACTTC
TRBJ2-2,TRBV15,TRBD2,-,CATSRDWASGGLANTGELFF,TGTGCCACCAGCAGAGATTGGGCTAGCGGGGGCCTCGCGAACACCGGGGAGCTGTTTTTT
TRBJ1-2,TRBV4-2,-,-,CASSQATTGREGYTF,TGTGCCAGCAGCCAGGCAACCACAGGGAGGGAAGGCTACACCTTC
TRBJ1-2,TRBV28,-,-,CASSLVVGSRSHGYTF,TGTGCCAGCAGTTTGGTGGTAGGATCGAGGAGCCATGGCTACACCTTC
TRBJ2-7,TRBV28,TRBD2,-,CASGTRRIEQYF,TGTGCCAGCGGGACTAGGAGGATCGAGCAGTACTTC
TRBJ2-1,TRBV10-2,-,-,CATMFRGAYNEQFF,TGCGCCACCATGTTCAGGGGTGCATACAATGAGCAGTTCTTC
TRBJ2-7,TRBV18,-,-,CASSPGLTNSYEQYF,TGTGCCAGCTCTCCGGGGTTGACCAACTCCTACGAGCAGTACTTC
TRBJ2-7,TRBV4-2,TRBD2,once,CASSQDQASGYEQYF,TGTGCCAGCAGCCAAGATCAAGCTAGCGGCTACGAGCAGTACTTC
TRBJ1-1,TRBV11-2,-,once,CASSFGTTNTEAFF,TGTGCCAGCAGCTTCGGGACGACGAACACTGAAGCTTTCTTT
TRBJ2-3,TRBV7-6,TRBD2,-,CASSRTSGRNDPSTDTQYF,TGTGCCAGCAGCCGGACTAGCGGGAGGAATGACCCTAGCACAGATACGCAGTATTTT
TRBJ1-1,TRBV28,TRBD1,-,CASSPDRGNTEAFF,TGTGCCAGCAGTCCAGACAGGGGTAACACTGAAGCTTTCTTT
TRBJ2-1,TRBV9,TRBD2,-,CASSVGTSGILASYNEQFF,TGTGCCAGCAGCGTAGGGACTAGCGGGATTTTGGCATCCTACAATGAGCAGTTCTTC
TRBJ1-5,TRBV19,TRBD1,-,CASSIRQGGQPQHF,TGTGCCAGTAGTATTCGACAGGGCGGCCAGCCCCAGCATTTT
TRBJ2-7,TRBV10-3,-,-,CAISDFWREQYF,TGTGCCATCAGTGATTTTTGGCGGGAGCAGTACTTC
TRBJ1-1,TRBV7-2,-,-,CASSLEVGEAFF,TGTGCCAGCAGCCTCGAGGTAGGGGAAGCTTTCTTT
TRBJ1-3,TRBV27,-,-,CASSLTSSGNTIYF,TGTGCCAGCAGCCTCACAAGCTCTGGAAACACCATATATTTT
TRBJ1-1,TRBV7-2,-,-,CASSLSLGDTEAFF,TGTGCCAGCAGCCTCTCCCTGGGAGACACTGAAGCTTTCTTT
TRBJ2-3,TRBV7-2,TRBD2,-,CASSSLTSGGAYSTDTQYF,TGTGCCAGCAGCAGCTTGACTAGCGGGGGGGCCTATAGCACAGATACGCAGTATTTT
TRBJ2-5,TRBV5-4,-,-,CASSLDRTSNVGRDF,TGTGCCAGCAGCTTGGATCGGACGTCTAACGTGGGAAGGGACTTC
TRBJ1-1,TRBV11-1,TRBD1,-,CASSLRGGRTEAFF,TGTGCCAGCAGCTTAAGAGGGGGCCGCACTGAAGCTTTCTTT
TRBJ2-3,TRBV18,-,-,CASSTAQSTDTQYF,TGTGCCAGCTCAACGGCACAGTCCACAGATACGCAGTATTTT
TRBJ2-5,TRBV4-1,TRBD2,-,CASSQDRAASGGLQETQYF,TGCGCCAGCAGCCAAGATCGTGCGGCTAGCGGGGGCTTACAAGAGACCCAGTACTTC
TRBJ2-1,TRBV9,TRBD2,-,CASSVQRGGSDEQFF,TGTGCCAGCAGCGTACAGCGGGGGGGCTCAGATGAGCAGTTCTTC
TRBJ2-7,TRBV18,TRBD1,-,CASSPPGQGGADEQYF,TGTGCCAGCTCACCGCCCGGACAGGGCGGGGCCGACGAGCAGTACTTC
TRBJ2-2,TRBV29-1,TRBD2,once,CSVAPSGGATGELFF,TGCAGCGTTGCCCCTAGCGGGGGGGCCACCGGGGAGCTGTTTTTT
TRBJ2-5,TRBV29-1,TRBD1,-,CSVGHRGGQETQYF,TGCAGCGTTGGTCACAGGGGTGGACAAGAGACCCAGTACTTC
TRBJ2-5,TRBV5-1,TRBD1,once,CASRQGARETQYF,TGCGCCAGCAGACAGGGGGCGCGAGAGACCCAGTACTTC
TRBJ2-7,TRBV19,TRBD1,-,CASRRTGTAYEQYF,TGTGCCAGTAGGAGAACCGGGACAGCCTACGAGCAGTACTTC
TRBJ2-3,TRBV12-1,-,once,CASSPRDCITDTQYF,TGTGCCAGCAGCCCGAGGGACTGCATCACAGATACGCAGTATTTT
TRBJ2-1,TRBV2,-,-,CASSAASSLAWIFNEQFF,TGTGCCAGCAGTGCGGCCAGTTCCTTAGCGTGGATTTTCAATGAGCAGTTCTTC
TRBJ2-6,TRBV3-1/TRBV3-2,-,-,CASSHGSGGSGANVLTF,TGTGCCAGCAGCCATGGCTCCGGGGGCTCTGGGGCCAACGTCCTGACTTTC
TRBJ2-1,TRBV7-8,-,-,CASSLVMAPTWMGQFF,TGTGCCAGCAGCTTAGTCATGGCGCCCACATGGATGGGGCAGTTCTTC
TRBJ2-1,TRBV28,TRBD2,-,CASSLGLASSGEQFF,TGTGCCAGCAGTTTGGGACTAGCGTCCTCCGGGGAGCAGTTCTTC
TRBJ2-7,TRBV7-2,TRBD1,few,CASSHEGTGPAYEQYF,TGTGCCAGCAGCCACGAAGGGACAGGGCCGGCCTACGAGCAGTACTTC
TRBJ1-2,TRBV7-2,-,-,CASSLGRVLNYGYTF,TGTGCCAGCAGCTTAGGCCGGGTCTTGAACTATGGCTACACCTTC
TRBJ2-3,TRBV7-2,TRBD1,-,CASSLGQTYSTDTQYF,TGTGCCAGCAGCCTGGGACAGACCTATAGCACAGATACGCAGTATTTT
TRBJ2-1,TRBV28,TRBD2,-,CASSLGLAGADNEQFF,TGTGCCAGCAGTCTGGGACTAGCGGGGGCCGACAATGAGCAGTTCTTC
TRBJ2-1,TRBV5-1,-,-,CASSLGSGKGEQFF,TGCGCCAGCAGCTTGGGGTCGGGGAAGGGAGAGCAGTTCTTC
TRBJ1-2,TRBV5-4,-,-,CASSLGAGPAGGYTF,TGTGCCAGCAGCTTGGGTGCTGGCCCCGCGGGGGGCTACACCTTC
TRBJ2-5,TRBV7-9,-,-,CASSLAGYGEAETQYF,TGTGCCAGCAGCCTAGCCGGGTACGGGGAGGCAGAGACCCAGTACTTC
TRBJ2-2,TRBV7-7,TRBD1,-,CASSLVPRGSTGELFF,TGTGCTAGCAGCTTAGTACCCAGGGGGAGCACCGGGGAGCTGTTTTTT
TRBJ1-5,TRBV5-5,-,few,CASSLAGYSNQPQHF,TGTGCCAGCAGCTTGGCAGGATATAGCAATCAGCCCCAGCATTTT
TRBJ1-3,TRBV19,TRBD1,-,CASSIPLGTAGNTIYF,TGTGCCAGTAGTATTCCGCTCGGGACAGCTGGAAACACCATATATTTT
TRBJ1-1,TRBV19,TRBD1,-,CASRGQLNTEAFF,TGTGCCAGTAGGGGACAGTTGAACACTGAAGCTTTCTTT
TRBJ1-1,TRBV28,-,-,CASSFPMQLEAFF,TGTGCCAGCAGTTTCCCCATGCAGCTTGAAGCTTTCTTT
TRBJ2-3,TRBV19,TRBD1,few,CASSIRQGGADTQYF,TGTGCCAGTAGTATTCGACAGGGTGGGGCAGATACGCAGTATTTT
TRBJ2-1,TRBV3-1/TRBV3-2,TRBD2,-,CASSQGGNLAGEQFF,TGTGCCAGCAGCCAAGGGGGGAACCTAGCGGGGGAGCAGTTCTTC
TRBJ2-3,TRBV4-3,-,-,CASSQNPGGYTDTQYF,TGCGCCAGCAGCCAAAACCCCGGCGGCTACACAGATACGCAGTATTTT
TRBJ2-2,TRBV5-1,TRBD1,-,CASSPGQGSGTGELFF,TGCGCCAGCAGCCCTGGACAGGGGAGTGGTACCGGGGAGCTGTTTTTT
TRBJ2-7,TRBV19,-,-,CASTIGGEQYF,TGTGCCAGTACCATTGGCGGCGAGCAGTACTTC
TRBJ2-2,TRBV9,-,-,CASTRINHTGELFF,TGTGCCAGCACCCGGATTAACCACACCGGGGAGCTGTTTTTT
TRBJ1-4,TRBV7-9,-,once,CASSFTPTGRTEKLFF,TGTGCCAGCAGCTTTACCCCCACCGGACGCACGGAAAAACTGTTTTTT